These 23 T cell receptor beta chains share one sample of origin, sequenced in a study of T-cell memory formation after mild COVID-19. TCRdb called the 5' RACE reads again in MiXCR, with one record for every CDR3 protein. The table shows approximately 290,000 distinct CDR3 sequences, with 8% to 10% occurring only once. Sequencing was done on a sample of PBMCs or a T cell subset sorted from them (not recorded which). The receptor set was obtained from a man aged 18 to 29 who had mild COVID-19 (a few samples of this study predate the infection). Cell type and time point are not known.

The table lists this clonotype with a few counts. This chain uses TRBV4-1 with TRBJ1-2, with D possibly matching TRBD1 (5 bases). The CDR3 contains 15 residues. V lost 0 bases, J lost 4 bases, and 12 bases lay in between. Per the germline V gene, CDR1 is MGHRA and CDR2 is YSYEKL. In DNA, the CDR3 is TGCGCCAGCAGCCAAGAAACAAGACAGATCTATGGCTACACCTTC. This encodes CASSQETRQIYGYTF.

V gene TRBV3-1 combines with J gene TRBJ1-5; D is unclear. This CDR3 comprises 15 residues. CDR1 is LGHDT and CDR2 is YNNKEL in the germline V gene (reference sequence). V gave up 1 base and J gave up 5 bases, with 12 bases separating them. The CDR3 DNA reads TGTGCCAGCAGCCAAGGGAGCGGAAAGGATCAGCCCCAGCATTTT. Its translation is CASSQGSGKDQPQHF.

This clonotype has a handful of counts. The chain uses TRBV7-2 and TRBJ2-7; D is unresolved. Germline CDR1 reads SGHTA; CDR2 reads FQGNSA. The CDR3 runs to 13 residues. V was shortened by 3 bases and J by 5 bases, with 11 bases between the two germline ends. The CDR3 protein is CASSFWPGHEQYV. As DNA, the CDR3 is TGTGCCAGCAGCTTCTGGCCCGGCCACGAGCAGTACGTC.

V and J are TRBV11-2 and TRBJ2-5; D is tentatively TRBD1 or TRBD2 (7 bases each). CDR1 SGHAT and CDR2 FQNNGV come from the germline V gene. The CDR3 is 15 amino acids. Trimming shortened V by 4 bases and J by 2 bases, and 14 bases separated the two germline ends. CDR3 nucleotide sequence: TGTGCCAGCAGCTCGCAGGGGGGAGGGCAAGAGACCCAGTACTTC. The encoded protein is CASSSQGGGQETQYF.

This clonotype was seen a few times. V and J are TRBV7-2 and TRBJ1-6; maybe TRBD1 (5 bases). This CDR3 has 17 residues. V was clipped by 4 bases and J by 4 bases, with 17 bases between them. Germline assignment: CDR1 SGHTA and CDR2 FQGNSA. DNA for the CDR3: TGTGCCAGCAGCTACCGACAGTTTCCCGGTTATAATTCACCCCTCCACTTT. Protein product: CASSYRQFPGYNSPLHF.

The V gene is TRBV5-1, the J gene TRBJ2-3, with D perhaps TRBD2 (6 bases). This CDR3 is 15 amino acids long. Germline V gene sequence: CDR1 SGHRS, CDR2 YFSETQ. The V gene lost 4 bases and the J gene lost 6 bases, with 18 bases spanning the gap. CDR3 protein: CASSPDYRGYDTQYF. CDR3 nucleotides: TGCGCCAGCAGCCCGGACTACCGGGGGTACGATACGCAGTATTTT.

This clonotype turned up a few times. This chain uses TRBV6-2 or TRBV6-3 with TRBJ1-5, with D possibly TRBD1 on 6 matching bases. Trimming shortened V by 6 bases and J by 5 bases, and 11 bases separated the two germline ends. The CDR3 is 13 residues long. Germline assignment: CDR1 MNHEY and CDR2 SVGEGT. CDR3 sequence reads: CASSHREHQPQHF. The CDR3 DNA reads TGTGCCAGCAGCCACAGGGAACATCAGCCCCAGCATTTT.

Only a few counts were recorded for this clonotype. The CDR3 DNA reads as TGTGCCAGCAGCCCCTCCGGGGGACTACGGACCTACGAGCAGTACTTC. This encodes CASSPSGGLRTYEQYF. This sequence joins TRBV3-1 and TRBJ2-7; 7 bases fit TRBD2. V lost 4 bases and J lost 2; bases outside the gene matches: 11. The CDR3 has 16 amino acids. Per the germline V gene, CDR1 is LGHDT and CDR2 is YNNKEL (reference sequence).

The rearrangement links TRBV27 to TRBJ2-3; 11 bases align to TRBD2. The V gene's germline CDR1 is MNHEY and CDR2 SMNVEV (reference sequence). The CDR3 totals 15 residues. The V gene end was trimmed by 6 bases and the J gene end by 5 bases; junction bases not matched to a gene: 7. The chain's CDR3 is CASRFSGGAKDTQYF. In DNA, the CDR3 is TGTGCCAGCAGATTTAGCGGGGGGGCTAAAGATACGCAGTATTTT.

The chain links TRBV4-2 to TRBJ2-5; D is unresolved. CDR3 size: 14 residues. Trimming removed 1 base from V and 0 bases from J, with 6 bases in between. Germline V gives CDR1 LGHNA, CDR2 YNFKEQ. This CDR3 reads CASSQVSDQETQYF. In nucleotides, the CDR3 is TGTGCCAGCAGCCAAGTATCGGACCAAGAGACCCAGTACTTC.

This clonotype was seen repeatedly, ten times or more. The rearrangement links TRBV7-6 to TRBJ2-5, with D possibly TRBD1 on 5 matching bases. Germline CDR1 SGHVS, CDR2 FNYEAQ. The germline V and J ends were trimmed by 7 bases and 2 bases, with 14 bases remaining between them. This CDR3 comprises 14 residues. CDR3 nucleotides: TGTGCCAGCACCCCGTGGGCAGGGCAAGAGACCCAGTACTTC. Protein sequence: CASTPWAGQETQYF.

The chain is built from TRBV6-1 and TRBJ1-2; 9 bases agree with TRBD1. The CDR3 loop spans 14 amino acids. Looked up from germline, CDR1 is MNHNS and CDR2 is SASEGT. Unmatched junction bases numbered 6, after V lost 3 bases and J lost 7 bases. CDR3 in amino acids: CASSELGQGRGYTF. In nucleotides, the CDR3 is TGTGCCAGCAGTGAGTTGGGACAGGGCCGTGGCTACACCTTC.

This clonotype was observed a handful of times. The V and J genes are TRBV7-8 and TRBJ1-5; 8 bases line up with TRBD1. The CDR3 is 15 residues long. V shed 4 bases and J 3 bases; nucleotides not matched to a gene: 5. Germline loops: CDR1 SGHVS, CDR2 FQNEAQ. The CDR3 loop reads CASSSRTGPNQPQHF. Written as DNA, the CDR3 is TGTGCCAGCAGCTCCCGGACAGGGCCCAATCAGCCCCAGCATTTT.

J is TRBJ2-1 and V is TRBV4-3; D remains ambiguous. This CDR3 is built from 15 residues. Germline V gene sequence: CDR1 LGHNA, CDR2 YSLEER. V dropped 2 bases and J dropped 6 bases, with 14 bases sitting between them. Here the CDR3 DNA reads TGCGCCAGCAGCCAAAGACCCGATGGTCCCAATGAGCAGTTCTTC. Protein product: CASSQRPDGPNEQFF.

J is TRBJ2-1 and V is TRBV20-1; D not certain. CDR3 length: 14 residues. Germline lookup yields CDR1 DFQATT and CDR2 SNEGSKA (reference sequence). The ends were cut back, 2 bases at V and 10 bases at J, with 18 bases in the middle. This chain's CDR3 is CSARSQRAKAEQFF. CDR3 nucleotides: TGCAGTGCTAGATCCCAACGGGCGAAAGCGGAGCAGTTCTTC.

There are many counts of this clonotype. The genes are TRBV6-6 and TRBJ1-5; D possibly corresponds to TRBD1 (6 bases). CDR1 and CDR2 from the germline V gene are MNHNY and SVGAGI (reference sequence). V was trimmed by 0 bases and J by 7 bases, leaving 10 bases between them. The CDR3 has 14 residues. The CDR3 nucleotides read TGTGCCAGCAGTTACTCGGGGGGCCGCCAGCCCCAGCATTTT. This encodes CASSYSGGRQPQHF.

This clonotype has at least ten counts. The J gene is TRBJ2-1, the V gene TRBV11-2, with D unclear. Trimming shortened V by 2 bases and J by 9 bases, and 11 bases separated the two germline ends. CDR1 and CDR2 (germline): SGHAT, FQNNGV. The CDR3 consists of 13 residues. CDR3 DNA sequence: TGTGCCAGCAGCTTACCTTCCGCTTTTGAGCAGTTCTTC. This sequence encodes CASSLPSAFEQFF.

This clonotype was found a few times. The chain recombines TRBV5-4 with TRBJ2-1; 7 bases agree with TRBD1. This CDR3 region has 13 residues. CDR1 SGHNT and CDR2 YYREEE come from the germline V gene (reference sequence). J was trimmed by 6 bases and V by 2 bases; bases with no gene match: 2. This CDR3 is CASSFTGVNEQFF. CDR3 DNA sequence: TGTGCCAGCAGCTTCACAGGGGTCAATGAGCAGTTCTTC.

The chain links TRBV4-2 to TRBJ1-4, with 7 bases matching TRBD1. The CDR3 is 16 residues long. V was clipped by 2 bases and J by 4 bases; unmatched bases: 7. CDR1 LGHNA and CDR2 YNFKEQ come from the germline V gene. The CDR3 region has the DNA TGTGCCAGCAGCCAATCCTCGACAGGGCGTAATGAAAAACTGTTTTTT. It translates to CASSQSSTGRNEKLFF.

This clonotype turned up a few times. The CDR3 loop reads CASSQYVQEVAFF. The CDR3 DNA is TGTGCCAGCAGCCAATATGTTCAAGAGGTGGCTTTCTTT. This chain links TRBV3-1 with TRBJ1-1; the D is unclear. CDR1 is LGHDT and CDR2 is YNNKEL in the germline V gene (reference sequence). V gave up 2 bases and J gave up 11 bases, with 15 bases separating them. The CDR3 is made up of 13 amino acids.

This clonotype was seen more than once but under ten times. V usage is TRBV5-1 and J usage is TRBJ1-4; D remains unclear. The CDR3 covers 14 residues. Trimming pared 2 bases from V and 5 bases from J, leaving 10 bases between. Germline-derived CDR1 and CDR2 are SGHRS and YFSETQ. Here the CDR3 DNA reads TGCGCCAGCAGCTTCGGTAGAGCGAATGAAAAACTGTTTTTT. It encodes CASSFGRANEKLFF.

This clonotype showed up many times. The chain recombines TRBV5-1 with TRBJ2-2, with D perhaps matching TRBD1 or TRBD2 (5 bases each). This CDR3 spans 16 amino acids. The V end was cut by 2 bases, the J end by 0 bases, with 11 bases between. Germline CDR1 and CDR2: SGHRS and YFSETQ. CDR3 in amino acids: CASSLFGGPNTGELFF. The DNA for the CDR3 is TGCGCCAGCAGCTTATTTGGGGGACCGAACACCGGGGAGCTGTTTTTT.

V and J are TRBV29-1 and TRBJ2-3; D is ambiguous. V was pared by 8 bases and J by 2 bases, with 14 bases between. This CDR3 contains 13 residues. CDR1 is SQVTM and CDR2 is ANQGSEA in the germline V gene. CDR3 in amino acids: CSSGGVDTDTQYF. The CDR3 nucleotides are TGCAGCTCCGGTGGGGTAGACACAGATACGCAGTATTTT.